This T cell receptor (beta chain) was recorded in a study of blood T cell repertoires in COVID-19. Study-level information: The United States, Italy and Spain provided the acute and convalescent COVID-19 samples. Sources were T cells, B-cell-depleted T cells, or PBMCs; the material itself was cDNA or gDNA.

Original processing notes: Amplified reference gene primers provided the basis for estimating nucleated cell counts. The data were produced by immunoSEQ multiplex PCR, yet TCRdb's version contains in-frame clones alone and is incomplete. For V, J and clone size, that table is used; D and trimming come from the DNA. In the table there are approximately 150,000 clones, 87% of which are singletons. Trimming cost V 6 bases and J 11 bases; bases outside gene matches: 6. CDR1 and CDR2 from the germline V gene are MNHEY and SVGAGI. The CDR3 runs to 12 residues. The sequenced material came from peripheral blood. This sequence originates from a woman in her forties or fifties with acute or convalescent COVID-19. The V call is TRBV6-5, the J call TRBJ1-1, with TRBD1 identical over 10 bases. The CDR3: CASRDRGVGAFF. The CDR3 coding sequence is TGTGCCAGCAGGGACAGGGGGGTAGGGGCTTTCTTT.